The 24 T cell receptor beta chains in this list originate from one sample, sequenced in a study of T cell changes during pregnancy in multiple sclerosis. TCRdb's table, derived via immunoSEQ multiplex PCR, lists solely in-frame clones and lacks some. The sample includes roughly 15,000 clones, more than 70% of them seen just once. Sequenced material: CD8+ T cells from peripheral blood mononuclear cells, taken in the third trimester of pregnancy. Source of these receptors: a female donor in good health, enrolled as a control in a pregnancy study.

The rearrangement uses TRBV10-2 and TRBJ1-2, with 9 positions matching TRBD1. V dropped 4 bases and J dropped 12; count of bases not matched to a gene: 9. The germline V gene encodes CDR1 WSHSY and CDR2 SAAADI. The CDR3 totals 13 residues. The CDR3, as DNA: TGCGCCAGCAGTGTTGAGTACAGGGGGCAGGACACCTTC. Its protein is CASSVEYRGQDTF.

The genes are TRBV10-1 and TRBJ1-6; D unclear. This CDR3 contains 13 residues. Germline CDR1 WNHNN, CDR2 SYGVQD (reference sequence). The ends were cut back, 6 bases at V and 10 bases at J, with 13 bases in the middle. The CDR3 loop reads CASSLRRESPLHF. The CDR3 nucleotides read TGCGCCAGCAGCCTCCGGAGGGAATCACCCCTCCACTTT.

This clone was found a few times. V gene TRBV9 combines with J gene TRBJ1-3; D gene unclear. The V end lost 6 bases, the J end lost 0 bases, and 10 bases lay between the germline ends. Looked up from germline, CDR1 is SGDLS and CDR2 is YYNGEE. The CDR3 is 14 amino acids. The CDR3 bases are TGTGCCAGCAATACACCAGACTCTGGAAACACCATATATTTT. Its translation: CASNTPDSGNTIYF.

The chain uses TRBV11-2 and TRBJ1-1; 9 nucleotides line up with TRBD1. The trim removed 5 bases at V and 4 bases at J, leaving 5 bases unmatched. This CDR3 has 14 amino acids. Germline V lookup: CDR1 SGHAT, CDR2 FQNNGV. In nucleotides, the CDR3 is TGTGCCAGCAGCCCTACAGGGGGCGTCACTGAAGCTTTCTTT. Amino acids: CASSPTGGVTEAFF.

This chain joins TRBV10-3 and TRBJ2-7; weak D call: TRBD1 (7 bases). Trimming left V 0 bases short and J 4 bases short, with 13 bases between. This CDR3 comprises 15 residues. In germline, CDR1 is ENHRY, CDR2 SYGVKD. The CDR3 protein is CAISESRQGGYEQYF. The CDR3 bases are TGTGCCATCAGTGAGTCGAGACAGGGAGGTTACGAGCAGTACTTC.

In this sample, this clone turned up once. V gene TRBV4-2 combines with J gene TRBJ1-5; D is undetermined. Germline values: CDR1 LGHNA, CDR2 YNFKEQ. The CDR3 runs to 18 residues. Trimming took 0 bases from V and 0 from J, leaving 15 bases between them. CDR3 in amino acids: CASSQDVMGPGSNQPQHF. The CDR3 DNA is TGTGCCAGCAGCCAAGATGTTATGGGTCCGGGTAGCAATCAGCCCCAGCATTTT.

The chain has TRBV19 and TRBJ1-4; TRBD1 is a possible D gene (6 bases). V was shortened by 7 bases and J by 0 bases, with 15 bases between the two germline ends. Germline V gives CDR1 LNHDA, CDR2 SQIVND (reference sequence). This CDR3 comprises 16 residues. The CDR3 nucleotides are TGTGCCAGTACCGGGTGGGACACCCCAACTAATGAAAAACTGTTTTTT. Translation: CASTGWDTPTNEKLFF. The full variable domain, rest sourced from reference TRBV19 and TRBJ1-4, is DGGITQSPKYLFRKEGQNVTLSCEQNLNHDAMYWYRQDPGQGLRLIYYSQIVNDFQKGDIAEGYSVSREKKESFPLTVTSAQKNPTAFYLCASTGWDTPTNEKLFFGSGTQLSVL.

The sample holds one count of this clone. The V and J genes are TRBV15 and TRBJ2-2; maybe TRBD1 (6 bases). This CDR3 comprises 16 residues. V lost 3 bases to trimming and J lost 5 bases, with 16 bases between them. Germline V gives CDR1 LNHNV, CDR2 YYDKDF (reference sequence). CDR3 amino acids: CATSSSDSVETGELFF. CDR3 DNA: TGTGCCACCAGCAGCTCGGACAGCGTGGAAACCGGGGAGCTGTTTTTT.

This clone was observed a handful of times. The genes are TRBV2 and TRBJ2-3; unclear D gene. The germline V and J ends were trimmed by 6 bases and 6 bases, with 16 bases remaining between them. Germline V gene data show CDR1 as SNHLY and CDR2 as FYNNEI. This CDR3 contains 14 residues. CDR3 sequence reads: CASRERSYSDTQYF. CDR3 sequence (DNA): TGTGCCAGCAGGGAACGTTCTTACTCGGATACGCAGTATTTT.

This chain joins TRBV27 and TRBJ2-7; TRBD1 matches 8 bases. With 5 bases clipped from V and 0 bases from J, the junction kept 9 bases outside the gene matches. Germline V gene sequence: CDR1 MNHEY, CDR2 SMNVEV (reference sequence). The CDR3 is 16 residues long. The CDR3 bases are TGTGCCAGCAGTCCTTCAGGGGGCTTCACCTCCTACGAGCAGTACTTC. As protein: CASSPSGGFTSYEQYF.

This clone was detected only a few times. The CDR3, as DNA: TGTGCCAGCAGCCGCAGGGGATCATTCTATGGCTACACCTTC. It encodes CASSRRGSFYGYTF. J is TRBJ1-2 and V is TRBV27; a possible D gene is TRBD1 (6 bases). From germline, CDR1 is MNHEY and CDR2 SMNVEV (reference sequence). The germline V and J ends were trimmed by 6 bases and 4 bases, with 15 bases remaining between them. CDR3 length: 14 amino acids.

The rearrangement joins TRBV5-1 to TRBJ2-7; possibly TRBD2 for D (6 bases). Germline CDR1 and CDR2: SGHRS and YFSETQ. The length of the CDR3 is 14 residues. Trimming stripped 6 bases from V and 4 bases from J, with 17 bases between. For the CDR3, the DNA is TGCGCCAGCAAGGAGGGAGGCGGTGTATACGAGCAGTACTTC. Its translation: CASKEGGGVYEQYF.

The chain is built from TRBV29-1 and TRBJ2-1; D is unclear. Germline CDR1 and CDR2: SQVTM and ANQGSEA. CDR3 length: 10 amino acids. The V gene lost 4 bases and the J gene lost 5 bases, with 3 bases spanning the gap. The CDR3 region has the DNA TGCAGCGTTGTAGACAATGAGCAGTTCTTC. Amino acids: CSVVDNEQFF.

V gene TRBV7-9 combines with J gene TRBJ1-5; 8 bases are a match to TRBD1. The V segment lost 5 bases and the J segment 0 bases; nucleotides outside the gene matches: 3. This CDR3 has 15 residues. Looked up from germline, CDR1 is SEHNR and CDR2 is FQNEAQ (reference sequence). The DNA of the CDR3 is TGTGCCAGCAGCGGACAGGGCGATAGCAATCAGCCCCAGCATTTT. Translating it yields CASSGQGDSNQPQHF. Supplemented by reference TRBV7-9 and TRBJ1-5, the full variable domain reads DTGVSQNPRHKITKRGQNVTFRCDPISEHNRLYWYRQTLGQGPEFLTYFQNEAQLEKSRLLSDRFSAERPKGSFSTLEIQRTEQGDSAMYLCASSGQGDSNQPQHFGDGTRLSIL.

The rearrangement links TRBV4-1 to TRBJ1-2; no reliable D call. Per germline, CDR1 MGHRA and CDR2 YSYEKL. The CDR3 has 16 residues. V was cut by 0 bases and J by 3 bases, with 14 bases left in between. In DNA, the CDR3 is TGCGCCAGCAGCCAAGATTCCTCCAACGGGGACTATGGCTACACCTTC. Translated: CASSQDSSNGDYGYTF.

This CDR3 is CASSLWGSGLKETQYF. Here the CDR3 DNA reads TGTGCCAGCAGTTTATGGGGTAGCGGGTTGAAAGAGACCCAGTACTTC. The V call is TRBV28, the J call TRBJ2-5; 7 bases line up with TRBD2. The ends lost 0 bases at V and 3 bases at J; junction bases unmatched: 7. This CDR3 contains 16 residues. CDR1 is MDHEN, CDR2 SYDVKM, per germline.

The sample holds one count of this clone. The rearrangement joins TRBV5-6 to TRBJ2-3; D unresolved. V shed 0 bases and J shed 5 bases, with 13 bases lying between them. From germline, CDR1 is SGHDT and CDR2 YYEEEE. The CDR3 covers 15 residues. In DNA, the CDR3 is TGTGCCAGCAGCTTGGTGTCAGGTGCACAAGATACGCAGTATTTT. Translation: CASSLVSGAQDTQYF.

This clone was counted a few times. The rearrangement joins TRBV19 to TRBJ1-1; no firm D call. The V end lost 5 bases, the J end lost 3 bases, and 10 bases lay between the germline ends. The CDR3 totals 13 residues. Germline V CDR1 and CDR2: LNHDA, SQIVND (reference sequence). CDR3 DNA sequence: TGTGCCAGTAGTCGCCGGGGATACACTGAAGCTTTCTTT. Translation: CASSRRGYTEAFF.

The chain couples TRBV10-3 to TRBJ2-7, with 9 positions matching TRBD1. The CDR3 length is 15 residues. Germline V lookup: CDR1 ENHRY, CDR2 SYGVKD. V shed 5 bases and J 2 bases; nucleotides not matched to a gene: 7. The CDR3 loop is CAISSPGTGPYEQYF. The CDR3 bases are TGTGCCATCAGTTCTCCGGGGACAGGGCCCTACGAGCAGTACTTC.

This clone was picked up one time. The rearrangement uses TRBV30 and TRBJ2-6, with a possible D match to TRBD1 (6 bases). The CDR3 runs 14 residues. Germline loops: CDR1 GTSNPN, CDR2 SVGIG (reference sequence). V shed 3 bases and J shed 0 bases, with 6 bases lying between them. CDR3 residues: CAWRGGSGANVLTF. The CDR3 DNA reads TGTGCCTGGAGAGGGGGCTCTGGGGCCAACGTCCTGACTTTC.

V and J are TRBV6-1 and TRBJ2-2; TRBD2 might be the D (5 bases). Germline V lookup: CDR1 MNHNS, CDR2 SASEGT. The CDR3 length is 13 residues. The CDR3 sequence is CDVEERNTGELFF. CDR3 nucleotide sequence: TGTGATGTGGAGGAGAGGAACACCGGGGAGCTGTTTTTT.

On this clone: Germline and junction disagree at one end, which may indicate a read error. The V gene is TRBV5-6, the J gene TRBJ2-4, with 10 bases lining up with TRBD2. Germline CDR1 is SGHDT and CDR2 is YYEEEE. The length of the CDR3 is 15 residues. The CDR3 protein is CASSFGTSAINIQYF. The CDR3, as DNA: TGTGCCAGCAGCTTCGGGACTAGCGCCATAAACATTCAGTACTTC.

V and J are TRBV5-6 and TRBJ2-7; TRBD2 agrees at 11 bases. Losses at the gene ends were 6 bases for V and 6 bases for J; bases not matched to a gene: 11. CDR3 length equals 15 residues. The germline V gene has CDR1 SGHDT and CDR2 YYEEEE. CDR3 bases: TGTGCCAGCACGCCTGTAGCGGGAGGGCCGGGCGAGCAGTACTTC. This translates into CASTPVAGGPGEQYF.

The rearrangement joins TRBV7-9 to TRBJ2-1; TRBD2 matches 8 bases. With V trimmed by 5 bases and J by 9 bases, 3 bases remained unmatched. The CDR3 spans 12 residues. Germline V gene data show CDR1 as SEHNR and CDR2 as FQNEAQ (reference sequence). The CDR3 nucleotides are TGTGCCAGCAGCCCTAGCGGGTTTGAGCAGTTCTTC. It is translated as CASSPSGFEQFF.